A single sample is the source of the 27 T cell receptor beta chains below, sequenced in a study of T-cell reconstitution after alpha-beta-depleted transplantation in children. This sample's TCRbeta library carried unique molecular identifier barcodes. TCRdb called the PCR reads again in MiXCR, with one record for every CDR3 protein. This table has around 670,000 distinct CDR3 sequences, roughly 14% appearing once. The sequencing here drew on PBMCs, taken before TCRalphabeta/CD19-depleted stem cell transplant. These receptors were obtained from a girl under 10 years old with congenital amegakaryocytic thrombocytopenia, due to receive a stem cell transplant.

This chain connects TRBV3-1 to TRBJ2-7, with 7 bases aligning to TRBD2. Germline lookup yields CDR1 LGHDT and CDR2 YNNKEL (reference sequence). This CDR3 contains 15 residues. Trimming took 4 bases from V and 2 from J; bases not matched to a gene: 8. This CDR3 reads CASSPGLFGTYEQYF. CDR3 DNA sequence: TGTGCCAGCAGCCCGGGACTATTCGGGACCTACGAGCAGTACTTC.

This clonotype showed up many times. This chain connects TRBV20-1 to TRBJ2-1, with 7 positions matching TRBD2. V shed 5 bases and J 7 bases; nucleotides not matched to a gene: 8. The germline V gene encodes CDR1 DFQATT and CDR2 SNEGSKA (reference sequence). The CDR3 has 13 amino acids. This chain's CDR3 is CSALREGVNEQFF. CDR3 in DNA: TGCAGTGCTTTGAGGGAGGGCGTAAATGAGCAGTTCTTC.

This clonotype showed up just a few times. The chain is built from TRBV7-9 and TRBJ2-7; 7 bases map to TRBD1. In germline, CDR1 is SEHNR, CDR2 FQNEAQ (reference sequence). The CDR3 loop spans 15 amino acids. V shed 5 bases, J shed 2 bases, and the junction held 9 bases outside the gene matches. The CDR3 DNA follows: TGTGCCAGCAGCCCCCGACAGGGCCCTCCCTACGAGCAGTACTTC. This gives the protein CASSPRQGPPYEQYF.

This clonotype was detected a few times. The rearrangement uses TRBV20-1 and TRBJ2-1, with 7 bases fitting TRBD1. Per germline, CDR1 DFQATT and CDR2 SNEGSKA (reference sequence). The junction had 13 bases not matched to a gene; V was cut back by 3 bases and J by 2 bases. The CDR3 is 17 residues long. This CDR3 reads CSASVFLGDRAYNEQFF. The CDR3 nucleotides read TGCAGTGCTAGCGTGTTTCTTGGTGACAGGGCCTACAATGAGCAGTTCTTC.

This clonotype was observed a few times. The rearrangement uses TRBV7-2 and TRBJ2-5; the D is unclear. Trimming removed 7 bases at V and 5 bases at J, with 14 bases between. The V gene's germline CDR1 is SGHTA and CDR2 FQGNSA. The CDR3 runs to 13 residues. CDR3 coding DNA: TGTGCCAGCACCCTGATGGTTTTGGAGACCCAGTACTTC. Translating it yields CASTLMVLETQYF.

In its sample, this clonotype was seen many times. The rearrangement links TRBV5-1 to TRBJ2-7; 7 bases fit TRBD1. The CDR3 contains 15 residues. The J segment lost 0 bases and the V segment lost 4 bases, leaving 7 bases of the junction unmatched. Germline assignment: CDR1 SGHRS and CDR2 YFSETQ. The CDR3 loop reads CASSADRVVSYEQYF. The DNA of the CDR3 is TGCGCCAGCAGCGCAGACAGGGTGGTCTCCTACGAGCAGTACTTC.

V usage is TRBV14 and J usage is TRBJ2-2; 8 bases fit TRBD2. The CDR3 extends over 15 amino acids. J was trimmed by 9 bases and V by 0 bases; bases with no gene match: 6. CDR1 and CDR2 (germline): SGHDN, FVKESK. CDR3 amino acids: CASSQEREGRRELFF. In nucleotides, the CDR3 is TGTGCCAGCAGCCAAGAACGGGAGGGCCGAAGGGAGCTGTTTTTT.

There are many counts of this clonotype. The chain employs TRBV5-6 and TRBJ1-2; D uncertain. In germline, CDR1 is SGHDT, CDR2 YYEEEE. V was cut by 4 bases and J by 13 bases, with 23 bases left in between. This CDR3 contains 14 residues. This CDR3 reads CASSLLRTGPPSTF. DNA for the CDR3: TGTGCCAGCAGCCTTCTACGCACCGGGCCACCATCCACCTTC.

The table lists this clonotype with a few counts. The chain links TRBV29-1 to TRBJ1-2, with a tentative D call TRBD1 (6 bases). V lost 0 bases to trimming and J lost 7 bases, with 18 bases between them. The length of the CDR3 is 15 residues. In germline, CDR1 is SQVTM, CDR2 ANQGSEA. The CDR3 DNA sequence: TGCAGCGTTGAAGATCGTTACAGGGACGGATTTGGCTACACCTTC. Translated: CSVEDRYRDGFGYTF.

There are many counts of this clonotype. The V and J genes are TRBV29-1 and TRBJ2-2, with D perhaps assigned TRBD1 or TRBD2 (6 bases each). The V and J ends lost 3 bases and 4 bases respectively, with 12 bases between them. Looked up from germline, CDR1 is SQVTM and CDR2 is ANQGSEA. This CDR3 has 14 residues. The CDR3 sequence: CSVEVWGATGELFF. CDR3 DNA sequence: TGCAGCGTTGAGGTTTGGGGGGCCACCGGGGAGCTGTTTTTT.

This clonotype occurred a few times. The chain joins TRBV7-8 to TRBJ2-1, with 7 bases that match TRBD2. V lost 1 base, J lost 3 bases, and 6 bases stayed unmatched. The CDR3 loop spans 16 amino acids. Per the germline V gene, CDR1 is SGHVS and CDR2 is FQNEAQ. The CDR3 nucleotides are TGTGCCAGCAGCTTAGGGAGACTAGCAGACTACAATGAGCAGTTCTTC. This codes for CASSLGRLADYNEQFF.

Many counts were recorded for this clonotype. The CDR3 nucleotides are TGTGCCAGCAGTTTTTCTCGGAGGCAGGAAGGCAATGAGCAGTTCTTC. It is translated as CASSFSRRQEGNEQFF. V and J are TRBV12-3 or TRBV12-4 and TRBJ2-1; D perhaps matches TRBD2 (5 bases). The CDR3 spans 16 residues. The V gene lost 3 bases and the J gene lost 6 bases, with 18 bases spanning the gap.

The chain combines TRBV10-1 with TRBJ2-2; TRBD2 agrees at 8 bases. From germline, CDR1 is WNHNN and CDR2 SYGVQD (reference sequence). V dropped 0 bases and J dropped 3; count of bases not matched to a gene: 9. The CDR3 is 18 residues long. The CDR3 protein is CASSESGSGNVYTGELFF. CDR3 coding DNA: TGCGCCAGCAGTGAGTCGGGTAGCGGGAATGTGTACACCGGGGAGCTGTTTTTT.

The gene calls are TRBV28 and TRBJ2-5, with 7 nucleotides matching TRBD1. After removal of 6 bases from V and 4 bases from J, the junction contained 14 bases not matched to a gene. Germline V gene lookup returns CDR1 MDHEN and CDR2 SYDVKM. CDR3 length equals 16 residues. The CDR3 DNA reads TGTGCCAGCAGCAGGATCGACAGGGCCGTGGGAGAGACCCAGTACTTC. It yields the protein CASSRIDRAVGETQYF.

The chain joins TRBV10-3 to TRBJ2-3, with a tentative D call TRBD2 (6 bases). Germline V lookup: CDR1 ENHRY, CDR2 SYGVKD. The CDR3 sequence is 15 residues long. Between the trimmed V and J ends, which lost 7 bases and 3 bases, there was a span of 17 bases. The CDR3 spells CAIMGGVRGTDTQYF. The CDR3 bases are TGTGCCATCATGGGGGGAGTCCGGGGAACAGATACGCAGTATTTT.

The chain recombines TRBV15 with TRBJ2-1; 14 bases align to TRBD2. The length of the CDR3 is 16 residues. CDR1 is LNHNV and CDR2 is YYDKDF in the germline V gene (reference sequence). The J segment lost 6 bases and the V segment lost 3 bases, leaving 4 bases of the junction unmatched. The CDR3 region is CATSRPGLAGVNEQFF. CDR3 nucleotides: TGTGCCACCAGCAGGCCGGGACTAGCGGGAGTCAATGAGCAGTTCTTC.

This chain uses TRBV5-1 with TRBJ2-4, with D tentatively TRBD1 (6 bases). The V end lost 0 bases, the J end lost 5 bases, and 12 bases lay between the germline ends. The CDR3 is made up of 15 amino acids. Germline CDR1 is SGHRS and CDR2 is YFSETQ. The CDR3 loop is CASSLAGTPQNIQYF. The CDR3 DNA reads as TGCGCCAGCAGCTTGGCCGGGACACCGCAAAACATTCAGTACTTC.

This clonotype was counted ten times or more. The CDR3 reads CASSHDGSYNEQFF. CDR3 coding DNA: TGTGCCAGCAGCCATGACGGCTCCTACAATGAGCAGTTCTTC. This sequence joins TRBV12-3 or TRBV12-4 and TRBJ2-1, with D uncertain. The CDR3 spans 14 residues. Trimming pared 6 bases from V and 0 bases from J, leaving 9 bases between.

The sample holds many counts of this clonotype. V and J are TRBV12-3 or TRBV12-4 and TRBJ1-1, with D maybe TRBD1 (5 bases). V dropped 3 bases and J dropped 12 bases, with 14 bases sitting between them. The CDR3 runs to 12 residues. The DNA of the CDR3 is TGTGCCAGCAGTTTGTTGGGGGATAGTACTTTCTTT. As protein: CASSLLGDSTFF.

In its sample, this clonotype was seen many times. Written as DNA, the CDR3 is TGTGCCAGCAGTTTAGTACCCGAGGGAGGGCCCCAGCATTTT. Translating gives CASSLVPEGGPQHF. This chain connects TRBV12-3 or TRBV12-4 to TRBJ1-5; no definite D call. The CDR3 has 14 residues. V was pared by 1 base and J by 9 bases, with 13 bases between.

This clonotype was counted ten times or more. This chain connects TRBV5-1 to TRBJ2-3; D might be TRBD2 (5 bases). The CDR3 has 13 residues. V shed 4 bases and J shed 5 bases, with 11 bases lying between them. CDR1 SGHRS and CDR2 YFSETQ come from the germline V gene. The CDR3 region is CASSGGNGDTQYF. The CDR3 DNA reads as TGCGCCAGCAGCGGAGGCAATGGAGATACGCAGTATTTT.

A few counts support this clonotype. The chain combines TRBV29-1 with TRBJ2-2; D call uncertain. Trimming took off 3 bases at V and 13 bases at J, with 15 bases between the two ends. The CDR3 has 12 amino acids. Germline CDR1 is SQVTM and CDR2 is ANQGSEA. DNA of the CDR3: TGCAGCGTTGAGGGGAATACGGATGGGCTGTTTTTT. It is translated as CSVEGNTDGLFF.

This clonotype was counted ten times or more. The rearrangement joins TRBV20-1 to TRBJ2-1; TRBD2 aligns across 10 bases. This CDR3 contains 16 residues. Trimming at V came to 0 bases and at J to 9 bases, leaving 11 bases not matched to a gene. Germline CDR1 is DFQATT and CDR2 is SNEGSKA (reference sequence). This CDR3 reads CSARDGRWTSGSEQFF. The CDR3 DNA sequence: TGCAGTGCTAGAGACGGCCGTTGGACTAGCGGTAGTGAGCAGTTCTTC.

In the case of this clonotype: The junction departs from germline at one end; a sequencing error may be responsible. The chain is built from TRBV12-3 or TRBV12-4 and TRBJ1-5; no clear D. The CDR3 contains 14 residues. CDR3: CVSSFDGSNQPQHF. The CDR3 coding sequence is TGTGTCAGCAGTTTCGACGGAAGCAATCAGCCCCAGCATTTT.

At least ten counts were recorded for this clonotype. The rearrangement uses TRBV5-1 and TRBJ2-7; 10 bases match TRBD1. The junction had 6 bases not matched to a gene; V was cut back by 2 bases and J by 7 bases. The V gene's germline CDR1 is SGHRS and CDR2 YFSETQ. The CDR3 spans 14 residues. The CDR3 region is CASSLKTGGDEQYF. DNA of the CDR3: TGCGCCAGCAGCTTAAAGACAGGGGGCGATGAGCAGTACTTC. The full variable domain, with the rest looked up from reference TRBV5-1 and TRBJ2-7, is KAGVTQTPRYLIKTRGQQVTLSCSPISGHRSVSWYQQTPGQGLQFLFEYFSETQRNKGNFPGRFSGRQFSNSRSEMNVSTLELGDSALYLCASSLKTGGDEQYFGPGTRLTVT.

Note on this clonotype: A much more abundant neighbour one base away suggests this may be a read error. Because the CDR3 is missing its conserved closing phenylalanine or tryptophan, this is likely a read error. The DNA for the CDR3 is TGTGCCAGCAGTTATAAAGGGTTTGGTAATGAAAAACTGTTTTTG. Translating it yields CASSYKGFGNEKLFL. J is TRBJ1-4 and V is TRBV6-5; D is unclear. This CDR3 is 15 amino acids long. Germline assignment: CDR1 MNHEY and CDR2 SVGAGI. V lost 3 bases and J lost 4, with 12 bases in between.

This clonotype was counted between two and nine times. This chain joins TRBV28 and TRBJ2-5; D unresolved. The CDR3 is 15 amino acids. V was cut by 6 bases and J by 1 base, with 15 bases left in between. Per the germline V gene, CDR1 is MDHEN and CDR2 is SYDVKM. CDR3 in DNA: TGTGCCAGCAGCATAGGACGGGCCCTCCAAGAGACCCAGTACTTC. This gives the protein CASSIGRALQETQYF.